This T cell receptor (beta chain) was documented in a study of T cell changes during pregnancy in multiple sclerosis. CDR3 size: 13 residues. Germline values: CDR1 LNHDA, CDR2 SQIVND (reference sequence). V shed 9 bases, J shed 6 bases, and the junction held 7 bases outside the gene matches. Generated by immunoSEQ multiplex PCR, the TCRdb table keeps only in-frame clones and is missing some. Of tens of thousands of clones in the sample, more than 85% were seen once. This TCR derives from a female donor with multiple sclerosis, enrolled in a pregnancy study. This material consisted of peripheral blood, taken in the first trimester of pregnancy. J is TRBJ1-5 and V is TRBV19; 8 nucleotides align to TRBD1. CDR3 coding DNA: TGTGCCAGCCAGGACAGGGTAAGTCAGCCCCAGCATTTT. Translation: CASQDRVSQPQHF.